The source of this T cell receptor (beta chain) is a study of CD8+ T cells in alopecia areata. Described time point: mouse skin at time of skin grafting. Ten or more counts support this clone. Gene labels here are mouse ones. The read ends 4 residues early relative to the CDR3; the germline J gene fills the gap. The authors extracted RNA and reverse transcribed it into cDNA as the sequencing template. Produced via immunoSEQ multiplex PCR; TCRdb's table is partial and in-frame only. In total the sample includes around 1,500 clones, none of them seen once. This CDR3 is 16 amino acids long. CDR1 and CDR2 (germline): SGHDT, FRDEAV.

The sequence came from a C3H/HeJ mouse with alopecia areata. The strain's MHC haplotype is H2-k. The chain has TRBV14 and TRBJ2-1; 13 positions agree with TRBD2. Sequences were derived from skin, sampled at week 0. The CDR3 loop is CASSADWGGAIAEQFF. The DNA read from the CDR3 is TGTGCCAGCAGTGCGGACTGGGGGGGCGCGATAGCT.